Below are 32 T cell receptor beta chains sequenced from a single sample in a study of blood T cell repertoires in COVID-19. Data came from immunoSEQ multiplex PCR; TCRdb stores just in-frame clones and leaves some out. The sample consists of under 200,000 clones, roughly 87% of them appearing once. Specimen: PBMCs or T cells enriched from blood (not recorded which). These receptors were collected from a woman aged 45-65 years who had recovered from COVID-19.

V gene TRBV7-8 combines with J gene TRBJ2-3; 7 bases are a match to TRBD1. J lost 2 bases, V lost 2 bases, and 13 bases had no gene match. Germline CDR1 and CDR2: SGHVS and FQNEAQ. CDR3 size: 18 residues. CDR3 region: CASSLSFMDRTSTDTQYF. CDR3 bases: TGTGCCAGCAGCTTAAGCTTTATGGACAGGACTTCCACAGATACGCAGTATTTT.

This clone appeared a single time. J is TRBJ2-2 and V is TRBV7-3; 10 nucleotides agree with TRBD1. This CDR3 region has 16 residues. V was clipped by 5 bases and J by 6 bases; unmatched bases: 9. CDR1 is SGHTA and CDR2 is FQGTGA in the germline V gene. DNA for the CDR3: TGTGCCAGCAGCATACGACAGGGGGCTGTAGCCGGGGAGCTGTTTTTT. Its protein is CASSIRQGAVAGELFF.

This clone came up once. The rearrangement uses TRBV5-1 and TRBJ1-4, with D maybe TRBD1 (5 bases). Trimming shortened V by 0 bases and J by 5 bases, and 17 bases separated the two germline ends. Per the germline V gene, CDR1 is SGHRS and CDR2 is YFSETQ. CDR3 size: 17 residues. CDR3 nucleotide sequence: TGCGCCAGCAGCTTGGGTTTTGGGGCTCTTGGAAATGAAAAACTGTTTTTT. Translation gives CASSLGFGALGNEKLFF.

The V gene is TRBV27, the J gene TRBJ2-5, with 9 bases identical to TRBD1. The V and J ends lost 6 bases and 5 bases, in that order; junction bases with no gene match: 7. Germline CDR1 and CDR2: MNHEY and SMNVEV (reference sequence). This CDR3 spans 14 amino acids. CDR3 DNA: TGTGCCAGCAGCATTAACAGGGGGCAGGAGACCCAGTACTTC. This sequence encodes CASSINRGQETQYF.

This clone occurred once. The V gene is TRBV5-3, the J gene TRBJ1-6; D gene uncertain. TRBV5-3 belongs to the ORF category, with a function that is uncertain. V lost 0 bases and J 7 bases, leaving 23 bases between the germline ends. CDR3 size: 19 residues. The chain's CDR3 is CARSLEAGTTLIRNSPLHF. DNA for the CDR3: TGTGCCAGAAGCTTGGAGGCAGGAACCACCCTTATTAGGAATTCACCCCTCCACTTT.

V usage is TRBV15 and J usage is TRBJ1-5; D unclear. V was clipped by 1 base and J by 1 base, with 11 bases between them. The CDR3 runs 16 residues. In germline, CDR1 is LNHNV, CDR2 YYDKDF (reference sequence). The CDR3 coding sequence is TGTGCCACCAGCAGAGCGAAGTCTCGGAGCAATCAGCCCCAGCATTTT. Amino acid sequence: CATSRAKSRSNQPQHF.

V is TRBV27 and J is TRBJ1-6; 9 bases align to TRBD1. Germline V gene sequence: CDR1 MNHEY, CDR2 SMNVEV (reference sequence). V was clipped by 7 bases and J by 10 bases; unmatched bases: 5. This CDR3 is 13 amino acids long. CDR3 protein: CASTRDRASPLHF. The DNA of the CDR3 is TGTGCCAGCACCCGGGACAGGGCATCACCCCTCCACTTT.

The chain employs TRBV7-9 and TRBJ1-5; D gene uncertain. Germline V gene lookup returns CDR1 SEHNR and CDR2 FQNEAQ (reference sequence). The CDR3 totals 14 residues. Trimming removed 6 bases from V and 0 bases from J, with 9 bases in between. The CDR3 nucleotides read TGTGCCAGCAGTTCGCAGGATAGCAATCAGCCCCAGCATTTT. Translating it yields CASSSQDSNQPQHF.

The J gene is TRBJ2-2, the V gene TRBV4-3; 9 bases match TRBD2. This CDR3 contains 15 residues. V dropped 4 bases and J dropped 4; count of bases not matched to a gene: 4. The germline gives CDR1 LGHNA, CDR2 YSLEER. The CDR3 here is CASSPGLAITGELFF. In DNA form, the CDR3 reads TGCGCCAGCAGCCCTGGACTAGCGATCACCGGGGAGCTGTTTTTT.

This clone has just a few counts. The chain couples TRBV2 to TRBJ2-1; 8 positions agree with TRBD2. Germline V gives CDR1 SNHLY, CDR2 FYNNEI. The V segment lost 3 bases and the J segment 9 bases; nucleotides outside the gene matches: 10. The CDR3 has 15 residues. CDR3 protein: CASSEEGTSKGEQFF. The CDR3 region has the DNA TGTGCCAGCAGTGAGGAGGGGACTAGTAAAGGTGAGCAGTTCTTC.

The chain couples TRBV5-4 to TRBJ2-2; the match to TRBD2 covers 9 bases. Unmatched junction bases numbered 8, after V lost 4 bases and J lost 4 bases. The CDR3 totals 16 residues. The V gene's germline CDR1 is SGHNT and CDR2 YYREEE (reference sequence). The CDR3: CASSPAGGRGTGELFF. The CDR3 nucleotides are TGTGCCAGCAGCCCCGCGGGGGGGAGAGGCACCGGGGAGCTGTTTTTT.

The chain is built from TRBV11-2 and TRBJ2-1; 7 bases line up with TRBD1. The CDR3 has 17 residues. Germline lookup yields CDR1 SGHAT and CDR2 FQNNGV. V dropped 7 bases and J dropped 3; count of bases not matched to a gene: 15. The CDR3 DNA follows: TGTGCCAGCAACAGATGGCTCGGGACAGCCGACTACAATGAGCAGTTCTTC. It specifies CASNRWLGTADYNEQFF.

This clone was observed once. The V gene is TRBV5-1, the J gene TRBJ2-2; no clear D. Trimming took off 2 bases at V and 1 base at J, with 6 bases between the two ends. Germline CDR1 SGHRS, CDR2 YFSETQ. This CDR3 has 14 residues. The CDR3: CASSFTRNTGELFF. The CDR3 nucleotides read TGCGCCAGCAGCTTTACCAGGAACACCGGGGAGCTGTTTTTT.

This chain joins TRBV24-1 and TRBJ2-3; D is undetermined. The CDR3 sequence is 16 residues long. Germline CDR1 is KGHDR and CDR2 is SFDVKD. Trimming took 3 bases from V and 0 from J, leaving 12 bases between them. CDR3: CATSDEELTSTDTQYF. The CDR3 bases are TGTGCCACCAGTGATGAGGAGCTAACCAGCACAGATACGCAGTATTTT.

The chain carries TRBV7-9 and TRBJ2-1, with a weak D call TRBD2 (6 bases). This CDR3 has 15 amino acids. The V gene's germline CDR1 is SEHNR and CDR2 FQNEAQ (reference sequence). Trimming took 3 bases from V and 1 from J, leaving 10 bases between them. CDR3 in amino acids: CASSFTLASYNEQFF. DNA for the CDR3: TGTGCCAGCAGCTTTACACTAGCTTCCTACAATGAGCAGTTCTTC.

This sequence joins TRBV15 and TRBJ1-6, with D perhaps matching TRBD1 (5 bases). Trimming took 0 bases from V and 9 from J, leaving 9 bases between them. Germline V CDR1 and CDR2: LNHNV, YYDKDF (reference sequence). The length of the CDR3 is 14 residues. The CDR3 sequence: CATSRDIGGSPLHF. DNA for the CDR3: TGTGCCACCAGCAGAGATATCGGGGGTTCACCCCTCCACTTT.

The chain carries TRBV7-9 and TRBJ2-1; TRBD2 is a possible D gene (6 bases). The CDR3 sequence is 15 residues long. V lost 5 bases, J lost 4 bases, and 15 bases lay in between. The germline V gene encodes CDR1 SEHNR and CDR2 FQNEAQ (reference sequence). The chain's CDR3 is CASSLGLSQYNEQFF. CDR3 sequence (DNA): TGTGCCAGCAGCCTGGGACTCTCACAGTACAATGAGCAGTTCTTC.

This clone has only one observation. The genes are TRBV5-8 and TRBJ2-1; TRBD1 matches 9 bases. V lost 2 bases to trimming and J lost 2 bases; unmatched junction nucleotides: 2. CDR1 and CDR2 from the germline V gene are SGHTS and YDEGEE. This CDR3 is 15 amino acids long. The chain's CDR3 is CASSFGTGTYNEQFF. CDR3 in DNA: TGTGCCAGCAGCTTTGGGACAGGGACCTACAATGAGCAGTTCTTC.

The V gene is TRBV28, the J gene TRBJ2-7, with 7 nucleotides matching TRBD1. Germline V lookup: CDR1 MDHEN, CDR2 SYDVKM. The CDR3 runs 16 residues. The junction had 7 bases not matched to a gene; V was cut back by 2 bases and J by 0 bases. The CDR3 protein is CASSLDGAGGSYEQYF. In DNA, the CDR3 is TGTGCCAGCAGTTTAGATGGGGCAGGGGGCTCCTACGAGCAGTACTTC.

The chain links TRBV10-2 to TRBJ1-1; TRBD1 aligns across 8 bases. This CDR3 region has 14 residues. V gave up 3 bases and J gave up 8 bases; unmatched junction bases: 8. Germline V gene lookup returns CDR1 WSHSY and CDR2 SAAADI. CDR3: CASSDPAPGGEAFF. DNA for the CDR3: TGCGCCAGCAGTGACCCCGCCCCAGGGGGCGAAGCTTTCTTT.

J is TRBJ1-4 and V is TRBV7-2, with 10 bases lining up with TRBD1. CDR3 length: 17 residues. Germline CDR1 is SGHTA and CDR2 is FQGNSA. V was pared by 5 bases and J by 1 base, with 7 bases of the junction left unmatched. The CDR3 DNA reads TGTGCCAGCAGCCCGCGAAGGACAGGGGGAACTAATGAAAAACTGTTTTTT. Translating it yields CASSPRRTGGTNEKLFF.

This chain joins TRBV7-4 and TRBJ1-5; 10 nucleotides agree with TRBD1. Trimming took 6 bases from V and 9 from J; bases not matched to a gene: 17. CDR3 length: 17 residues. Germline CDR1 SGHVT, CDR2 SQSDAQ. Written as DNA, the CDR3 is TGTGCCAGCAGGTCGGGTACTGACAGGGGGCGTAAAGCGCCCCAGCATTTT. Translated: CASRSGTDRGRKAPQHF. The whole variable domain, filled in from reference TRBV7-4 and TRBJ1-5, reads GAGVSQSPRYKVAKRGRDVALRCDSISGHVTLYWYRQTLGQGSEVLTYSQSDAQRDKSGRPSGRFSAERPERSVSTLKIQRTEQGDSAVYLCASRSGTDRGRKAPQHFGDGTRLSIL.

CDR3 region: CSVAASRTEAFF. The CDR3 bases are TGCAGCGTCGCGGCGTCGCGCACTGAAGCTTTCTTT. This chain uses TRBV29-1 with TRBJ1-1; D unresolved. V was cut by 6 bases and J by 4 bases, with 12 bases left in between. This CDR3 is built from 12 residues. Germline-derived CDR1 and CDR2 are SQVTM and ANQGSEA.

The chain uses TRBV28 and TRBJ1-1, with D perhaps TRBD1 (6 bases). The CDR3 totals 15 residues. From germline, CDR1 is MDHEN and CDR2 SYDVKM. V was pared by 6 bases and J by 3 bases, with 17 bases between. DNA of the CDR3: TGTGCCAGCAGACTCGGGGGGCGTAGGGACACTGAAGCTTTCTTT. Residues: CASRLGGRRDTEAFF.

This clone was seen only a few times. The chain's CDR3 is CASSPLKGQGLQETQYF. CDR3 in DNA: TGTGCCAGCTCACCACTCAAGGGACAGGGACTCCAAGAGACCCAGTACTTC. J is TRBJ2-5 and V is TRBV18; 9 nucleotides match TRBD1. V shed 1 base, J shed 1 base, and the junction held 7 bases outside the gene matches. This CDR3 has 17 residues. CDR1 and CDR2 (germline): KGHSH, LQKENI.

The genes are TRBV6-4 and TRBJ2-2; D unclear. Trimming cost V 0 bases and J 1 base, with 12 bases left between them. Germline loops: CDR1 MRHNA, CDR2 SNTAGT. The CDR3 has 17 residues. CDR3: CASSDSFTAENTGELFF. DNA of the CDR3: TGTGCCAGCAGTGACTCCTTTACGGCGGAGAACACCGGGGAGCTGTTTTTT.

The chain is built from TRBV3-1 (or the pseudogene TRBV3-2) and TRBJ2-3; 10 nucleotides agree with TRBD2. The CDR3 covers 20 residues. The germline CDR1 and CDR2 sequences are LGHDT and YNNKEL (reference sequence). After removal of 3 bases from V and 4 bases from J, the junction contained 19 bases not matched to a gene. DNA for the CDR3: TGTGCCAGCAGCCATAACCCTCGTATGTTTAGCGGGAGGTTCTCAGATACGCAGTATTTT. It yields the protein CASSHNPRMFSGRFSDTQYF.

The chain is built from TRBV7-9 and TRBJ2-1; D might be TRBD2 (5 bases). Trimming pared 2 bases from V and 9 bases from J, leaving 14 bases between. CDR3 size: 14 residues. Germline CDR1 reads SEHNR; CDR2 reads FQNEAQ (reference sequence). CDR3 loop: CASSLLQAAGEQFF. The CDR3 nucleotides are TGTGCCAGCAGCTTATTGCAGGCCGCGGGTGAGCAGTTCTTC. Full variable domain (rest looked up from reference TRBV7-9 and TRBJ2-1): DTGVSQNPRHKITKRGQNVTFRCDPISEHNRLYWYRQTLGQGPEFLTYFQNEAQLEKSRLLSDRFSAERPKGSFSTLEIQRTEQGDSAMYLCASSLLQAAGEQFFGPGTRLTVL.

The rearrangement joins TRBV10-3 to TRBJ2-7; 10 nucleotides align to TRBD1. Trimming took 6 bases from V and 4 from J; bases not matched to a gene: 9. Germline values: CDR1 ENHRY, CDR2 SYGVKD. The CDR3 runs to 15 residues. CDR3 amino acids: CAISSRPGQGYEQYF. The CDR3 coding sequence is TGTGCCATCAGCTCTCGACCGGGACAGGGGTACGAGCAGTACTTC.

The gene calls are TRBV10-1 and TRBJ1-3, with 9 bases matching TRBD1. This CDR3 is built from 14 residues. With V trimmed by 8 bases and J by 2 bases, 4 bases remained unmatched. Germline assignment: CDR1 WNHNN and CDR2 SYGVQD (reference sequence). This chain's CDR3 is CASRDREAGNTIYF. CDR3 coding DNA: TGCGCCAGCCGGGACAGGGAGGCTGGAAACACCATATATTTT.

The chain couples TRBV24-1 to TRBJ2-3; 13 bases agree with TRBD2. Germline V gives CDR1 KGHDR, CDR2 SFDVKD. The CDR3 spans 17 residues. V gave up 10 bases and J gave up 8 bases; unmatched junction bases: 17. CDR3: CATSSMGLAGKRGTQYF. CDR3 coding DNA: TGTGCCACGAGTTCGATGGGACTAGCGGGAAAAAGGGGTACGCAGTATTTT.

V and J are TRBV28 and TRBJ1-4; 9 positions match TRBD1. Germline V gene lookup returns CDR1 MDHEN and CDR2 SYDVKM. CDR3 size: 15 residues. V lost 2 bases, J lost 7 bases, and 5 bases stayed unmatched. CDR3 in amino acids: CASSLGTGGGEKLFF. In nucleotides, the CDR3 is TGTGCCAGCAGTTTAGGTACAGGGGGCGGTGAAAAACTGTTTTTT. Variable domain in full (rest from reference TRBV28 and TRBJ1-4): DVKVTQSSRYLVKRTGEKVFLECVQDMDHENMFWYRQDPGLGLRLIYFSYDVKMKEKGDIPEGYSVSREKKERFSLILESASTNQTSMYLCASSLGTGGGEKLFFGSGTQLSVL.